This TCR beta chain is from a study of shared clonotypes between healthy human individuals. About the research overall: Used for every donor were three CD4 naive, three CD4 memory, two CD8 naive and one CD8 memory plate.

TCRdb's table, derived via immunoSEQ multiplex PCR, lists solely in-frame clones and lacks some. This sample yields some 2,000,000 clones, of which around 95% are seen a single time; around 0.13% belongs to the top ten. With 6 bases clipped from V and 1 base from J, the junction kept 3 bases outside the gene matches. CDR1 and CDR2 from the germline V gene are KGHSH and LQKENI. CDR3 length: 14 amino acids. About this clone itself: Its target is unknown.

Study results and limitations: Clonotype sharing across donors was expected to vary with sequencing depth.

The clonotype was recovered from a man younger than 35 in good health. This chain uses TRBV18 with TRBJ1-2; 9 positions agree with TRBD1. Specimen: naive CD4+ T cells sorted from blood. Subset: CD45RA+ positively selected. The chain's CDR3 is CASSSDRGNYGYTF. The CDR3, as DNA: TGTGCCAGCTCCTCGGACAGGGGTAACTATGGCTACACCTTC.